This entry describes one T cell receptor beta chain. Its specificity is not known. TCRdb recomputed calls from the reads with MiXCR, one row per CDR3 protein. The sample yields some 480,000 distinct CDR3 sequences, about 33% seen once. The sample belongs to a study of T cell repertoires in cytomegalovirus infection. Study-wide context: Epitope selection comprised recently identified HLA-C-restricted CMV epitopes and well-studied HLA-B-restricted CMV epitopes.

Germline trimming cut 2 bases from V and 4 bases from J; bases unmatched to any gene: 5. This CDR3 has 14 residues. Germline CDR1 MNHEY, CDR2 SVGAGI. This specimen was cultured PBMCs, taken from culture after CMV antigen stimulation. The genes are TRBV6-5 and TRBJ2-7; 7 bases align to TRBD2. This clonotype was sampled from a human donor in good health (CMV status not recorded). Some clones in this sample may be carry-over from other donors' samples. The CDR3 sequence is CASSYGSSGYEQYV. In DNA form, the CDR3 reads TGTGCCAGCAGTTACGGGTCTAGCGGATACGAGCAGTACGTC.